Following are 4 T cell receptor beta chains from one sample sequenced in a study of vaccination and CD4 T cells after COVID-19. Treatment indicated: 10-day PBMC culture with coronavirus spike peptide pools or control peptides (ViraFEST assay). Before the COVID-19 pandemic (2011-2018), CD4+ T cells were obtained from the unexposed donor. Oncomine TCR Beta short-read sequencing was applied to DNA from cultured CD4+ T cells. In TCRdb, the PCR reads were re-called with MiXCR into one record per CDR3 protein. The sample contains approximately 7,000 distinct CDR3 sequences, approximately 52% of which appear only once. These receptors' targets are unknown. The specimen sequenced was CD4+ T cells from blood, cultured in vitro. The receptors shown here come from a human donor in good health.

This clonotype is large within its sample. The chain has TRBV7-2 and TRBJ2-1, with 11 bases identical to TRBD2. V dropped 5 bases and J dropped 1; count of bases not matched to a gene: 7. Germline-derived CDR1 and CDR2 are SGHTA and FQGNSA. CDR3 length: 17 amino acids. The CDR3 sequence is CASSALAGGSSYNEQFF. The DNA of the CDR3 is TGTGCCAGCAGCGCTCTAGCGGGGGGCAGTTCCTACAATGAGCAGTTCTTC.

The rearrangement links TRBV7-8 to TRBJ1-3, with 9 bases fitting TRBD1. CDR3 size: 17 residues. With 4 bases clipped from V and 0 bases from J, the junction kept 7 bases outside the gene matches. Germline values: CDR1 SGHVS, CDR2 FQNEAQ. DNA for the CDR3: TGTGCCAGCAGCTCCCGCCCGGGACAGGGCTCTGGAAACACCATATATTTT. Its protein product is CASSSRPGQGSGNTIYF.

In its sample, this clonotype is large. The chain is built from TRBV7-8 and TRBJ2-3; D remains unclear. Germline V gene sequence: CDR1 SGHVS, CDR2 FQNEAQ. V lost 2 bases, J lost 7 bases, and 7 bases lay in between. This CDR3 spans 12 amino acids. CDR3 residues: CASSLNGNTQYF. The DNA of the CDR3 is TGTGCCAGCAGCTTAAATGGAAATACGCAGTATTTT. Supplemented by reference TRBV7-8 and TRBJ2-3, the full variable domain reads GAGVSQSPRYKVAKRGQDVALRCDPISGHVSLFWYQQALGQGPEFLTYFQNEAQLDKSGLPSDRFFAERPEGSVSTLKIQRTQQEDSAVYLCASSLNGNTQYFGPGTRLTVL.

This clonotype occurred once. The gene calls are TRBV6-2 or TRBV6-3 and TRBJ2-3, with D perhaps TRBD1 or TRBD2 (5 bases each). The CDR3 is 16 residues long. Per germline, CDR1 MNHEY and CDR2 SVGEGT. Trimming left V 6 bases short and J 3 bases short, with 19 bases between. The CDR3 loop reads CASRLRDRRLTDTQYF. The DNA for the CDR3 is TGTGCCAGCAGACTCCGGGACCGCAGATTGACAGATACGCAGTATTTT.